Below, 7 T cell receptor beta chains from the same sample are listed, as sequenced in a study of T cell responses to AZD1222 COVID-19 vaccine. The assay was immunoSEQ multiplex PCR, and TCRdb's table has in-frame clones only and misses some. The sample lists over 150,000 clones, about nine tenths occurring once. The sequencing used peripheral blood, collected on day 0 of AZD1222 vaccination. These receptors originate from an adult in good health.

This clone was counted a single time. The CDR3 DNA reads as TGTGCCAGTAGTATAGACCGGGCCAGCTCCTACAATGAGCAGTTCTTC. Amino acids: CASSIDRASSYNEQFF. The J gene is TRBJ2-1, the V gene TRBV19; D gene unclear. This CDR3 comprises 16 residues. Germline loops: CDR1 LNHDA, CDR2 SQIVND (reference sequence). V lost 0 bases, J lost 0 bases, and 9 bases lay in between.

The gene calls are TRBV9 and TRBJ2-2; possibly TRBD1 or TRBD2 for D (6 bases each). CDR3 length: 16 residues. Per germline, CDR1 SGDLS and CDR2 YYNGEE. V dropped 6 bases and J dropped 1 base, with 16 bases sitting between them. The CDR3 nucleotides are TGTGCCAGCACCCCGCAGGAGGGGGTGAACACCGGGGAGCTGTTTTTT. It encodes CASTPQEGVNTGELFF.

The count of this clone is one. The chain has TRBV4-2 and TRBJ1-4, with D unclear. V lost 4 bases, J lost 11 bases, and 17 bases lay in between. The CDR3 covers 14 residues. Germline loops: CDR1 LGHNA, CDR2 YNFKEQ. This CDR3 reads CASSRETGQKKLFF. As DNA, the CDR3 is TGTGCCAGCAGCCGTGAAACCGGGCAAAAGAAACTGTTTTTT.

V and J are TRBV7-2 and TRBJ2-1; D might be TRBD1 (8 bases). Germline V lookup: CDR1 SGHTA, CDR2 FQGNSA. V lost 5 bases and J 7 bases, leaving 18 bases between the germline ends. This CDR3 is 15 amino acids long. CDR3 in amino acids: CASSAGNRGGNEQFF. CDR3 bases: TGTGCCAGCAGCGCCGGGAACAGGGGGGGGAATGAGCAGTTCTTC.

The chain joins TRBV10-2 to TRBJ1-5; D is undetermined. This CDR3 has 15 amino acids. The V gene lost 4 bases and the J gene lost 0 bases, with 10 bases spanning the gap. CDR1 and CDR2 from the germline V gene are WSHSY and SAAADI. CDR3 coding DNA: TGCGCCAGCAGTGTCACAGCAAATAGCAATCAGCCCCAGCATTTT. Encoded protein: CASSVTANSNQPQHF.

The chain recombines TRBV6-5 with TRBJ1-1; the D is unclear. Germline V lookup: CDR1 MNHEY, CDR2 SVGAGI. The CDR3 is 10 amino acids. V lost 8 bases, J lost 5 bases, and 6 bases lay in between. The CDR3 DNA reads TGTGCCAGCCAGAGGACTGAAGCTTTCTTT. Its translation: CASQRTEAFF.

The chain is built from TRBV9 and TRBJ1-4, with D unclear. This CDR3 has 16 residues. The germline CDR1 and CDR2 sequences are SGDLS and YYNGEE. Between the trimmed V and J ends, which lost 4 bases and 2 bases, there was a span of 15 bases. The CDR3 DNA reads TGTGCCAGCAGCCTAGACACGGGTTCGACTAATGAAAAACTGTTTTTT. Its protein is CASSLDTGSTNEKLFF.